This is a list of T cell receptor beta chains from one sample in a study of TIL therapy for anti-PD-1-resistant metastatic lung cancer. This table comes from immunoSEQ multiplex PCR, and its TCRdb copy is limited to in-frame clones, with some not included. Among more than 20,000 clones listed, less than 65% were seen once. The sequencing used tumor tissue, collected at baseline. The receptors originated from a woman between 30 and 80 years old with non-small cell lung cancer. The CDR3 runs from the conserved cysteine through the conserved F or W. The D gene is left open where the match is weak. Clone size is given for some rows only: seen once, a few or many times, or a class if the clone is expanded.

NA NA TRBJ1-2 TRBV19 CASIGGVSYGYTF TGTGCCAGTATTGGGGGCGTCAGTTATGGCTACACCTTC
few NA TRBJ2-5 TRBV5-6 CASSLAGVGGETQYF TGTGCCAGCAGCTTGGCCGGGGTAGGAGGGGAGACCCAGTACTTC
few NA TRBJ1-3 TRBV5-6 CASSAANTIYF TGTGCCAGCAGCGCAGCTAACACCATATATTTT
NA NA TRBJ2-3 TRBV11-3 CASSLFTGADTQYF TGTGCCAGCAGCTTATTCACGGGGGCAGATACGCAGTATTTT
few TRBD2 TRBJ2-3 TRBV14 CASSQESSGLSDTQYF TGTGCCAGCAGCCAAGAATCTAGCGGGTTGAGCGATACGCAGTATTTT
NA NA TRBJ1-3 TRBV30 CAWSVGGTGNTIYF TGTGCCTGGAGTGTTGGGGGGACTGGAAACACCATATATTTT
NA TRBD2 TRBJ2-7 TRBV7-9 CASSPGTTSAEQYF TGTGCCAGCAGCCCCGGGACTACTTCTGCCGAGCAGTACTTC
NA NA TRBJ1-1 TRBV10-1 CASSEAVGTEAFF TGCGCCAGCAGTGAGGCTGTGGGTACTGAAGCTTTCTTT
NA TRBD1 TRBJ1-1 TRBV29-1 CSVETGTGVNTEAFF TGCAGCGTTGAAACCGGGACAGGGGTGAACACTGAAGCTTTCTTT
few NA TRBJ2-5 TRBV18 CASSPLVATGRQETQYF TGTGCCAGCTCACCGTTAGTCGCGACAGGGAGGCAAGAGACCCAGTACTTC
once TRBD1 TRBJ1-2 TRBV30 CAWSPTGVGAYGYTF TGTGCCTGGAGTCCGACAGGGGTTGGTGCCTATGGCTACACCTTC
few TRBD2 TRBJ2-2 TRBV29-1 CSVAVAASGRPGELFF TGCAGCGTTGCGGTGGCGGCTAGCGGGAGACCCGGGGAGCTGTTTTTT
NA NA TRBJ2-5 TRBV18 CASSPQGSRETQYF TGTGCCAGCTCACCTCAGGGATCTAGAGAGACCCAGTACTTC
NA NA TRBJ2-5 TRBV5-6 CASSQDRASRTQYF TGTGCCAGCAGCCAGGACAGAGCCTCCCGGACCCAGTACTTC
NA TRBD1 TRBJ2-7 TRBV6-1 CASNRGQGLSEQYF TGTGCCAGCAATCGCGGACAGGGATTGAGCGAGCAGTACTTC
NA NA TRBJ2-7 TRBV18 CASSNMGSSYEQYF TGTGCCAGCTCAAACATGGGGAGTTCCTACGAGCAGTACTTC
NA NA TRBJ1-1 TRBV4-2 CASSQGFGGGGFRVLDTEAFF TGTGCCAGCAGCCAAGGATTTGGCGGGGGAGGGTTTCGAGTGTTGGACACTGAAGCTTTCTTT
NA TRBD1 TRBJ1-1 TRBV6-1 CASSEEGQYTEAFF TGTGCCAGCAGTGAAGAGGGACAGTACACTGAAGCTTTCTTT
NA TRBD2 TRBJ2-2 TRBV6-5 CASSYRRERVGELFF TGTGCCAGCAGTTACAGGCGGGAGCGGGTCGGGGAGCTGTTTTTT
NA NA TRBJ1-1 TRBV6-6 CASSPGFGTEAFF TGTGCCAGCAGCCCCGGATTCGGCACTGAAGCTTTCTTT
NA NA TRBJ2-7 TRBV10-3 CAISESITAASYEQYF TGTGCCATCAGTGAGTCGATTACGGCAGCCTCCTACGAGCAGTACTTC
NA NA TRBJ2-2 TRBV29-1 CSVTVGSGTGELFF TGCAGCGTAACCGTGGGGAGCGGGACCGGGGAGCTGTTTTTT